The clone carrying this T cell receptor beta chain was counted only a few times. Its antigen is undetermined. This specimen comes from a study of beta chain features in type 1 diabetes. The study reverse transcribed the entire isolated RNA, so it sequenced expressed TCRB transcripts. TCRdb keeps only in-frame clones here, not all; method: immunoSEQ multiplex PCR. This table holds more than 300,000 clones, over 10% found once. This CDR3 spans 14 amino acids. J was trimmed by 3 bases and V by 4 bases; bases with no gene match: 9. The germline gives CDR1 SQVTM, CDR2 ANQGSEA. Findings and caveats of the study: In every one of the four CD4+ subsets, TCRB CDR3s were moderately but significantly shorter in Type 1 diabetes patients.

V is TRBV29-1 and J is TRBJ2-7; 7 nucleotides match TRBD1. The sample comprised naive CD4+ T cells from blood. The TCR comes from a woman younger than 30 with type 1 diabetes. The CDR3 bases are TGCAGCGTTGCCCCCGGACAGGCCCTCTACGAGCAGTACTTC. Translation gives CSVAPGQALYEQYF.